Each of the 5 T cell receptor beta chains below was sequenced from the same sample in a study of T cell responses to AZD1222 COVID-19 vaccine. TCRdb's table, derived via immunoSEQ multiplex PCR, lists solely in-frame clones and lacks some. The sample has some 140,000 clones; around 90% are singletons. Sample: peripheral blood, taken on day 0 of AZD1222 vaccination. The receptors derive from an adult in good health.

This clone has just one count. The chain carries TRBV6-5 and TRBJ1-2; D uncertain. This CDR3 has 15 residues. Trimming cost V 2 bases and J 0 bases, with 10 bases left between them. Per the germline V gene, CDR1 is MNHEY and CDR2 is SVGAGI. For the CDR3, the DNA is TGTGCCAGCAGTTACGGACCGTGGACTAACTATGGCTACACCTTC. Its translation is CASSYGPWTNYGYTF.

The V and J genes are TRBV28 and TRBJ2-1; 7 bases map to TRBD2. Germline V gives CDR1 MDHEN, CDR2 SYDVKM. The CDR3 is 16 residues long. V gave up 5 bases and J gave up 3 bases; unmatched junction bases: 10. CDR3 in amino acids: CASSVPGGRFYNEQFF. CDR3 DNA: TGTGCCAGCAGTGTGCCTGGCGGGAGATTCTACAATGAGCAGTTCTTC.

The gene calls are TRBV7-9 and TRBJ2-7, with D perhaps given as TRBD1 or TRBD2 (5 bases each). The CDR3 extends over 17 amino acids. Germline CDR1 SEHNR, CDR2 FQNEAQ (reference sequence). V was cut by 6 bases and J by 0 bases, with 21 bases left in between. CDR3 nucleotides: TGTGCCAGCAGTTCACTCTTAGGGACGGTGAGCTCCTACGAGCAGTACTTC. Its protein product is CASSSLLGTVSSYEQYF.

V is TRBV20-1 and J is TRBJ1-6; D ambiguous. This CDR3 spans 12 amino acids. CDR1 is DFQATT and CDR2 is SNEGSKA in the germline V gene (reference sequence). V lost 3 bases to trimming and J lost 10 bases, with 10 bases between them. The CDR3 DNA reads TGCAGTGCTAGTTTCCCGGGCTCACCCCTCCACTTT. Residues: CSASFPGSPLHF.

The chain is built from TRBV9 and TRBJ1-2, with 9 positions matching TRBD1. With V trimmed by 7 bases and J by 3 bases, 1 base remained unmatched. The CDR3 spans 12 residues. Germline values: CDR1 SGDLS, CDR2 YYNGEE. The CDR3 here is CASGDRDYGYTF. The CDR3 DNA reads TGTGCCAGCGGGGACAGGGACTATGGCTACACCTTC. The full variable domain, rest sourced from reference TRBV9 and TRBJ1-2, is DSGVTQTPKHLITATGQRVTLRCSPRSGDLSVYWYQQSLDQGLQFLIQYYNGEERAKGNILERFSAQQFPDLHSELNLSSLELGDSALYFCASGDRDYGYTFGSGTRLTVV.